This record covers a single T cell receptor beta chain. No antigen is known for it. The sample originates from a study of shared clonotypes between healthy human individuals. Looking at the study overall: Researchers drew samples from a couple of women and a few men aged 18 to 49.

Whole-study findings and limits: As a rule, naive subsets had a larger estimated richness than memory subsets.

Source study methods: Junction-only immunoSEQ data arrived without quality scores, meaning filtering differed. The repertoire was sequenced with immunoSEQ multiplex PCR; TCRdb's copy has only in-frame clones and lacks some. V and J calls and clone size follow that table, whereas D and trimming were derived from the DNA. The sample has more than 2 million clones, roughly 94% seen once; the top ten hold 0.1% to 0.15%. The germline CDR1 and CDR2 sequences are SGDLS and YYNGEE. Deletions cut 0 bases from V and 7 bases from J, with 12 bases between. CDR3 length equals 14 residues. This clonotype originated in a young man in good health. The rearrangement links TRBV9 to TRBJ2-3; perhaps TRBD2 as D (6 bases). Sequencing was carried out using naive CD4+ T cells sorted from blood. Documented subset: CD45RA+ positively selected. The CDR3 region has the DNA TGTGCCAGCAGCGTAGCACTAGCCGCGAATACGCAGTATTTT. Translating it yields CASSVALAANTQYF.